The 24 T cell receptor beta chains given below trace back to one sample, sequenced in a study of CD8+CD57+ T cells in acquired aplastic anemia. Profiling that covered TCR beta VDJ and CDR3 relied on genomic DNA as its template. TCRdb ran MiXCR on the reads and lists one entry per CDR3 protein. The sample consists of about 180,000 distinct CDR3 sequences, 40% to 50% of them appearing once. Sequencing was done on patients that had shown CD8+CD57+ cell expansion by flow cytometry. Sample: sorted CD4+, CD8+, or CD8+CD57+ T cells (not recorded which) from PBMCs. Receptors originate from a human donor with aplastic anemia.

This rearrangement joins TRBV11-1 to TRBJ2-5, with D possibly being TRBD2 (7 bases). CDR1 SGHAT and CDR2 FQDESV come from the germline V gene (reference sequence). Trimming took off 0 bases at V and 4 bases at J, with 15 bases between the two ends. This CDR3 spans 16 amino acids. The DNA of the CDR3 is TGTGCCAGCAGCTTAGCGCTGGGGGGGCGGAGAGAGACCCAGTACTTC. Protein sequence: CASSLALGGRRETQYF.

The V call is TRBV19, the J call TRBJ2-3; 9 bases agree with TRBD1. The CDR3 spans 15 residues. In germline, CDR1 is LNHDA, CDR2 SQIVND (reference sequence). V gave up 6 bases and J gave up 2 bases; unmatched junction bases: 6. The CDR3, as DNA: TGTGCCAGTAGAAGGGACAGGGCTATCACAGATACGCAGTATTTT. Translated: CASRRDRAITDTQYF.

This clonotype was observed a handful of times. CDR3 nucleotides: TGTGCAAGTCTCGCCGCCGGGGGGGGTAACGAGCAGTACTTC. As protein: CASLAAGGGNEQYF. This chain joins TRBV12-2 and TRBJ2-7; the D call in the table, TRBD2, was not verified against the DNA. TRBV12-2 is reported as a pseudogene. The CDR3 totals 14 residues.

The chain's CDR3 is CASSPRTSGKNEQFF. In DNA, the CDR3 is TGCGCCAGCAGCCCTCGGACTAGCGGGAAGAATGAGCAGTTCTTC. V usage is TRBV5-1 and J usage is TRBJ2-1; 12 nucleotides match TRBD2. The CDR3 contains 15 residues. Germline CDR1 SGHRS, CDR2 YFSETQ. V lost 4 bases to trimming and J lost 7 bases; unmatched junction nucleotides: 6.

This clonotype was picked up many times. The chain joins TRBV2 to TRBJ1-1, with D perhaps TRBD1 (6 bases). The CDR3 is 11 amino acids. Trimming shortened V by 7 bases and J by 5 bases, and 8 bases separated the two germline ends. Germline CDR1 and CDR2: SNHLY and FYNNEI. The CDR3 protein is CASKGGTEAFF. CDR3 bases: TGTGCCAGCAAGGGGGGGACTGAAGCTTTCTTT.

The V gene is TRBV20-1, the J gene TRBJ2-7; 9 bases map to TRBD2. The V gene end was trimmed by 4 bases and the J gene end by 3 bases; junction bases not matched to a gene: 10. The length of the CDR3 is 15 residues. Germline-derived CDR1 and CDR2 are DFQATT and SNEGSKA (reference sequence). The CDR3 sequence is CSATGLAGWVYEQYF. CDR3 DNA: TGCAGTGCTACTGGGCTAGCGGGATGGGTCTACGAGCAGTACTTC.

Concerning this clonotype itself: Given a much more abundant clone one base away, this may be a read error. The CDR3: CASSFLGDYKQYF. CDR3 in DNA: TGTGCCAGCAGTTTCTTAGGCGACTACAAGCAGTACTTC. The V call is TRBV27, the J call TRBJ2-7, with D perhaps matching TRBD2 (5 bases). CDR3 length: 13 amino acids. Looked up from germline, CDR1 is MNHEY and CDR2 is SMNVEV (reference sequence).

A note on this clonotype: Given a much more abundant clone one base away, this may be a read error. The CDR3 DNA is TGTGCCGGCAGCCCTAGTGGGTATGGGGGAGAGACCCAGTACTTC. It specifies CAGSPSGYGGETQYF. The rearrangement joins TRBV7-2 to TRBJ2-5; D tentatively fits TRBD1 or TRBD2 (5 bases each). Germline-derived CDR1 and CDR2 are SGHTA and FQGNSA. The CDR3 has 15 residues.

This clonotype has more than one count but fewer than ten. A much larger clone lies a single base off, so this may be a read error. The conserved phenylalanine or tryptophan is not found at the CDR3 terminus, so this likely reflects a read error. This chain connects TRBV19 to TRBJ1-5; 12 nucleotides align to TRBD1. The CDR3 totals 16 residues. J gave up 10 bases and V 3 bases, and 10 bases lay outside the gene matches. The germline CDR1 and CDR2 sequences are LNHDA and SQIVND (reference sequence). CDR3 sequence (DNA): TGTGCCAGTAGTATTGGGGGACAGGGGGCCCGCATACCCCAGCATTCT. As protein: CASSIGGQGARIPQHS.

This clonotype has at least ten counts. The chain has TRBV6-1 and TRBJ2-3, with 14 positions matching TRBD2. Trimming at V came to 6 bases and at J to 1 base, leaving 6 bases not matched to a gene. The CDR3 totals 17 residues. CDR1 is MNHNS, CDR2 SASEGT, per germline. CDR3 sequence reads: CASSNPGLAGGTDTQYF. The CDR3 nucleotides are TGTGCCAGCAGCAATCCGGGACTAGCGGGAGGCACAGATACGCAGTATTTT.

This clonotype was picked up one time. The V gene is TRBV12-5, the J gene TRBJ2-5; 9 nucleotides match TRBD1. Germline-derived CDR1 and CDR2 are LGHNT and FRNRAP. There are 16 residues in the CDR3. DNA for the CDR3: TGTGCCAGCAGCGTAGATTCCGGGACAGGGCTAGAGACCCAGTACTTC. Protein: CASSVDSGTGLETQYF.

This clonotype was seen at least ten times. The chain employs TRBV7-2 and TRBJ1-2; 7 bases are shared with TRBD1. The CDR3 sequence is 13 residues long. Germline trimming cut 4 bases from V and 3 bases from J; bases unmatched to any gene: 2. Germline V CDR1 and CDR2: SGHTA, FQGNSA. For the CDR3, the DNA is TGTGCCAGCAGCTCGGGACAGCACTATGGCTACACCTTC. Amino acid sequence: CASSSGQHYGYTF.

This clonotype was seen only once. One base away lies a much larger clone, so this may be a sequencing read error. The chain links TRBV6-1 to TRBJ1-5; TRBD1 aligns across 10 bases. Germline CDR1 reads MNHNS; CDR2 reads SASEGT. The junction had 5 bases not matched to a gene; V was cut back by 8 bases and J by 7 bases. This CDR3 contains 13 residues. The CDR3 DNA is TGTGCCAGCGGTGCGGGACAGGGGCAGCCCCAGCATTTT. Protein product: CASGAGQGQPQHF.

This CDR3 reads CSVVRREIGETQYF. The CDR3 DNA reads as TGCAGCGTTGTTCGGCGGGAGATCGGGGAGACCCAGTACTTC. The V call is TRBV29-1, the J call TRBJ2-5; TRBD2 aligns across 7 bases. V lost 4 bases, J lost 5 bases, and 10 bases stayed unmatched. There are 14 residues in the CDR3. Germline CDR1 is SQVTM and CDR2 is ANQGSEA. Full variable domain (rest looked up from reference TRBV29-1 and TRBJ2-5): SAVISQKPSRDICQRGTSLTIQCQVDSQVTMMFWYRQQPGQSLTLIATANQGSEATYESGFVIDKFPISRPNLTFSTLTVSNMSPEDSSIYLCSVVRREIGETQYFGPGTRLLVL.

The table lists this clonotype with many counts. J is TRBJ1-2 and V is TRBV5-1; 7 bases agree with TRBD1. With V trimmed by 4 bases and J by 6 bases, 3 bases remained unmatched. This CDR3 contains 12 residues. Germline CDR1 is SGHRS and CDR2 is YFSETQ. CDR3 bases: TGCGCCAGCAGCGCGGACAGGAATGGCTACACCTTC. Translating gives CASSADRNGYTF.

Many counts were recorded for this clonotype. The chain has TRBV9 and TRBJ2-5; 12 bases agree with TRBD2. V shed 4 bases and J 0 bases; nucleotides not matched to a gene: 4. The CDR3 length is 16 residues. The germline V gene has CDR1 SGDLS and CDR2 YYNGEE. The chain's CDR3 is CASSPRLAGDQETQYF. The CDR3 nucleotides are TGTGCCAGCAGCCCGAGACTAGCGGGGGACCAAGAGACCCAGTACTTC.

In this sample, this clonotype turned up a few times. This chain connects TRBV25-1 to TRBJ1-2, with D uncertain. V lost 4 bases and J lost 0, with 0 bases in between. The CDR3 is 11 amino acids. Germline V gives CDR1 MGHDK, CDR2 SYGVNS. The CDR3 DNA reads TGTGCCAGCAGTGCTAACTATGGCTACACCTTC. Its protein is CASSANYGYTF.

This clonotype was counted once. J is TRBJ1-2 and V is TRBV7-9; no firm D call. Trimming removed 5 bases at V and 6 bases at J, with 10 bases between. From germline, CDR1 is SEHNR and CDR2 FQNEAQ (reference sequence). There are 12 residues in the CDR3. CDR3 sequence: CASSPFRNGYTF. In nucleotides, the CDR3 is TGTGCCAGCAGCCCATTCCGGAATGGCTACACCTTC. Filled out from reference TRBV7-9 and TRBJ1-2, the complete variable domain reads DTGVSQNPRHKITKRGQNVTFRCDPISEHNRLYWYRQTLGQGPEFLTYFQNEAQLEKSRLLSDRFSAERPKGSFSTLEIQRTEQGDSAMYLCASSPFRNGYTFGSGTRLTVV.

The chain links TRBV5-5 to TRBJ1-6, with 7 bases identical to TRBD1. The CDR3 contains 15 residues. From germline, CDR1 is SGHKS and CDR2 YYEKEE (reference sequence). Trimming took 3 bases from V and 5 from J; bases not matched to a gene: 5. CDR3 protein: CASSSPGQHNSPLHF. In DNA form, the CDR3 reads TGTGCCAGCAGCTCTCCGGGACAGCATAATTCACCCCTCCACTTT.

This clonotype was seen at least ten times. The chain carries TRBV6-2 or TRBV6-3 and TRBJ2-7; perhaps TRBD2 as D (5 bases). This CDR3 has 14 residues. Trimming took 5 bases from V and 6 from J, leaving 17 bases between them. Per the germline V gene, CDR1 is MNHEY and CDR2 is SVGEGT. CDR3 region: CASSPLTEGLEQYF. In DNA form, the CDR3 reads TGTGCCAGCAGTCCCCTGACTGAGGGCCTCGAGCAGTACTTC.

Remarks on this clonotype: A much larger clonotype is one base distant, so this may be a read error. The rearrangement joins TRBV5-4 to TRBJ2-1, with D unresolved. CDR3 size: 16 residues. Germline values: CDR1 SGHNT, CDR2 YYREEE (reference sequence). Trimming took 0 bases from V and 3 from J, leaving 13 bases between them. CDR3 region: CASSLDPMPNYNEQFF. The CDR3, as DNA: TGTGCCAGCAGCTTGGACCCTATGCCCAACTACAATGAGCAGTTCTTC.

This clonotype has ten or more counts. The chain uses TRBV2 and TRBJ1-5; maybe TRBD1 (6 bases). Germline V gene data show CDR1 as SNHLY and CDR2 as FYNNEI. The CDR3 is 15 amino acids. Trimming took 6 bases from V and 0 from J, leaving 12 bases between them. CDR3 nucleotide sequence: TGTGCCAGCAGGTTGACAGGACCTAGCAATCAGCCCCAGCATTTT. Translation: CASRLTGPSNQPQHF.

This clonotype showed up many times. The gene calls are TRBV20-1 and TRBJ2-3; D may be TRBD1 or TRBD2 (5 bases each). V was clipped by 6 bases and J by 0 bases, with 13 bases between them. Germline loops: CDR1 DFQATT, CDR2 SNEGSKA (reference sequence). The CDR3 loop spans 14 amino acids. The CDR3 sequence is CSASPGPSTDTQYF. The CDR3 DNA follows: TGCAGTGCAAGTCCGGGGCCCAGCACAGATACGCAGTATTTT.

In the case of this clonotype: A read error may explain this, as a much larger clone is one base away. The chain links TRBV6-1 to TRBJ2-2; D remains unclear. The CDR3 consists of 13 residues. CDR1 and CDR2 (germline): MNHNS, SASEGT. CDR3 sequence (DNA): TGTGCCAGCAGGGACCAATTCACCAGGGAGCTGTTTTTT. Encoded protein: CASRDQFTRELFF.